This TCR beta chain was retrieved from a study of T-cell reconstitution after alpha-beta-depleted transplantation in children. Trimming pared 6 bases from V and 3 bases from J, leaving 21 bases between. The CDR3 sequence is 16 residues long. This clonotype was counted many times. A library of TCRbeta sequences, prepared with unique molecular identifiers, was generated. TCRdb called the PCR reads again in MiXCR, with one record for every CDR3 protein. Of 200,000 to 250,000 distinct CDR3 sequences detected, roughly 9% appear once; the ten largest clones hold approximately 6.6%. The chain has TRBV12-3 or TRBV12-4 and TRBJ2-7; weak D call: TRBD1 (5 bases). The sequence was collected from a human donor who donated a stem cell graft to a child with acute lymphoblastic leukemia. The sample in question was PBMCs from the stem cell graft donor, obtained from the stem cell graft. CDR3: CASSSAARVTRYEQYF. For the CDR3, the DNA is TGTGCCAGCAGCTCTGCGGCCAGGGTAACGCGCTACGAGCAGTACTTC.